The 17 T cell receptor beta chains in this list originate from one sample, sequenced in a study of CD8 T cells in ankylosing spondylitis. Findings and limits, study-wide: It appeared that ankylosing spondylitis blood was characterized by a TCR beta motif of roughly 8 highly homologous variants.

A single record per CDR3 protein comes from TCRdb applying MiXCR to the 5' RACE reads. This sample yields about 450,000 distinct CDR3 sequences, of which 20% to 30% are seen a single time; 0.89% belongs to the top ten. The antigens of these receptors remain unknown. Sequencing was performed on blood, either unsorted or a sorted T cell fraction (not recorded which). The source is a male donor with ankylosing spondylitis.

This clonotype was recorded many times. The chain links TRBV24-1 to TRBJ2-1; no definite D call. The CDR3 has 14 amino acids. Germline V lookup: CDR1 KGHDR, CDR2 SFDVKD. Between the trimmed V and J ends, which lost 7 bases and 5 bases, there was a span of 14 bases. This CDR3 is CATSSPRGDNEQFF. DNA of the CDR3: TGTGCCACCAGCTCCCCCCGCGGAGACAATGAGCAGTTCTTC.

V and J are TRBV4-1 and TRBJ1-5; tentative D call: TRBD1 (6 bases). Germline CDR1 MGHRA, CDR2 YSYEKL. V shed 0 bases and J shed 6 bases, with 12 bases lying between them. The CDR3 extends over 15 amino acids. The chain's CDR3 is CASSQDLGAGQPQHF. As DNA, the CDR3 is TGCGCCAGCAGCCAAGATTTGGGGGCAGGTCAGCCCCAGCATTTT.

The V call is TRBV27, the J call TRBJ2-1; 11 positions agree with TRBD2. Germline trimming cut 4 bases from V and 8 bases from J; bases unmatched to any gene: 4. The CDR3 has 14 amino acids. Germline-derived CDR1 and CDR2 are MNHEY and SMNVEV (reference sequence). The CDR3 reads CASSYPGLADEQFF. The CDR3, as DNA: TGTGCCAGCAGTTATCCGGGACTAGCGGATGAGCAGTTCTTC.

This chain uses TRBV20-1 with TRBJ1-2, with a weak D call TRBD1 (5 bases). Germline-derived CDR1 and CDR2 are DFQATT and SNEGSKA (reference sequence). The CDR3 runs 12 residues. Deletions cut 6 bases from V and 8 bases from J, with 16 bases between. CDR3 DNA sequence: TGCAGTGCCACCTTGAGTGGGGGAGGCTACACCTTC. It is translated as CSATLSGGGYTF.

V is TRBV20-1 and J is TRBJ1-6, with D perhaps TRBD1 (5 bases). Germline V gene data show CDR1 as DFQATT and CDR2 as SNEGSKA (reference sequence). CDR3 size: 13 residues. V was pared by 1 base and J by 9 bases, with 10 bases between. The CDR3 sequence is CSARGPGISPLHF. CDR3 sequence (DNA): TGCAGTGCTAGAGGTCCAGGGATTTCACCCCTCCACTTT.

V is TRBV27 and J is TRBJ2-1, with 9 bases lining up with TRBD1. After removal of 2 bases from V and 9 bases from J, the junction contained 5 bases not matched to a gene. This CDR3 spans 14 amino acids. From germline, CDR1 is MNHEY and CDR2 SMNVEV (reference sequence). As DNA, the CDR3 is TGTGCCAGCAGTTTAGCTACAGGGGGCGGTGAGCAGTTCTTC. As protein: CASSLATGGGEQFF.

This sequence joins TRBV20-1 and TRBJ2-1; 7 bases map to TRBD2. V lost 7 bases, J lost 4 bases, and 16 bases stayed unmatched. The length of the CDR3 is 16 residues. CDR1 is DFQATT and CDR2 is SNEGSKA in the germline V gene (reference sequence). DNA of the CDR3: TGCAGTGTCCCAATTCTCTCAGCGGGAAGTTACAATGAGCAGTTCTTC. Translating gives CSVPILSAGSYNEQFF.

V usage is TRBV18 and J usage is TRBJ1-6; maybe TRBD1 (6 bases). Germline V gene sequence: CDR1 KGHSH, CDR2 LQKENI. Between the trimmed V and J ends, which lost 2 bases and 7 bases, there was a span of 15 bases. The CDR3 runs 16 residues. The CDR3 protein is CASSPDVRGRNSPLHF. The CDR3 DNA follows: TGTGCCAGCTCACCAGACGTCAGGGGTAGAAATTCACCCCTCCACTTT.

The rearrangement links TRBV20-1 to TRBJ1-2; TRBD1 is a possible D gene (6 bases). Trimming pared 3 bases from V and 4 bases from J, leaving 15 bases between. Germline CDR1 and CDR2: DFQATT and SNEGSKA (reference sequence). The CDR3 has 14 residues. The CDR3 reads CSARDYRESYGYTF. Written as DNA, the CDR3 is TGCAGTGCTAGGGATTACAGGGAAAGCTATGGCTACACCTTC.

DNA of the CDR3: TGCAGCGTTGAAGATGGGCTTAAGGCGACAGATACGCAGTATTTT. Its translation is CSVEDGLKATDTQYF. The gene calls are TRBV29-1 and TRBJ2-3; D gene uncertain. V was clipped by 0 bases and J by 3 bases, with 13 bases between them. The length of the CDR3 is 15 residues. Germline V CDR1 and CDR2: SQVTM, ANQGSEA.

The chain couples TRBV2 to TRBJ2-1, with 15 bases fitting TRBD2. After removal of 6 bases from V and 0 bases from J, the junction contained 12 bases not matched to a gene. Germline CDR1 and CDR2: SNHLY and FYNNEI. This CDR3 is built from 20 residues. The CDR3, as DNA: TGTGCCAGCAGGCAAGGGACTAGCGGGAGGACCCAGAGCTCCTACAATGAGCAGTTCTTC. This codes for CASRQGTSGRTQSSYNEQFF.

The chain has TRBV7-9 and TRBJ2-1; 8 bases fit TRBD2. In germline, CDR1 is SEHNR, CDR2 FQNEAQ (reference sequence). This CDR3 comprises 16 residues. The trim removed 1 base at V and 2 bases at J, leaving 4 bases unmatched. The CDR3 is CASSLEGSGTYNEQFF. As DNA, the CDR3 is TGTGCCAGCAGCTTAGAGGGTAGCGGGACCTACAATGAGCAGTTCTTC.

V usage is TRBV2 and J usage is TRBJ1-5; D gene unclear. This CDR3 spans 13 amino acids. Trimming cost V 7 bases and J 2 bases, with 9 bases left between them. Germline loops: CDR1 SNHLY, CDR2 FYNNEI. DNA of the CDR3: TGTGCCAGCACCTCCGATGGCAATCAGCCCCAGCATTTT. Protein product: CASTSDGNQPQHF.

The chain combines TRBV2 with TRBJ2-1; D may correspond to TRBD1 or TRBD2 (5 bases each). V was cut by 4 bases and J by 1 base, with 8 bases left in between. The CDR3 contains 14 residues. Germline V gene data show CDR1 as SNHLY and CDR2 as FYNNEI. CDR3 nucleotide sequence: TGTGCCAGCAGTGGAGGGACGTCCTACAATGAGCAGTTCTTC. Its translation is CASSGGTSYNEQFF.

The chain links TRBV20-1 to TRBJ2-3, with unresolved D. The CDR3 sequence is 13 residues long. Deletions cut 6 bases from V and 0 bases from J, with 10 bases between. The germline V gene has CDR1 DFQATT and CDR2 SNEGSKA (reference sequence). The CDR3 bases are TGCAGTGCACCTAAGGGCAGCACAGATACGCAGTATTTT. Its protein is CSAPKGSTDTQYF.

The chain recombines TRBV6-1 with TRBJ2-5; possibly TRBD1 for D (5 bases). Germline CDR1 and CDR2: MNHNS and SASEGT. Trimming left V 5 bases short and J 2 bases short, with 12 bases between. This CDR3 is 14 amino acids long. CDR3 residues: CASSRNTGQETQYF. CDR3 sequence (DNA): TGTGCCAGCAGTAGGAACACAGGACAAGAGACCCAGTACTTC.

This clonotype was found a few times. The chain is built from TRBV7-8 and TRBJ2-7; 9 bases fit TRBD2. The CDR3 is made up of 15 amino acids. Per the germline V gene, CDR1 is SGHVS and CDR2 is FQNEAQ. The junction had 8 bases not matched to a gene; V was cut back by 5 bases and J by 3 bases. CDR3: CASSILLAGLYEQYV. In DNA, the CDR3 is TGTGCCAGCAGCATCTTACTAGCGGGCCTCTACGAGCAGTACGTC.